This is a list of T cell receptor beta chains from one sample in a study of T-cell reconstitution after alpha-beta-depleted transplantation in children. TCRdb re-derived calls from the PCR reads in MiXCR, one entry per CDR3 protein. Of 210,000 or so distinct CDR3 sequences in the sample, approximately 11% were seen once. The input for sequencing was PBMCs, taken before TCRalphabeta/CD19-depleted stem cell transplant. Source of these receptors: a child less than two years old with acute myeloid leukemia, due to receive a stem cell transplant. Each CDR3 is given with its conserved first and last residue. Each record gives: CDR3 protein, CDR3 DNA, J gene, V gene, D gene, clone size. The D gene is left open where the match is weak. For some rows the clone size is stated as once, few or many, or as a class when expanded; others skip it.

CASSLPAGITDTQYF TGTGCCAGCAGTTTACCGGCAGGGATCACAGATACGCAGTATTTT TRBJ2-3 TRBV28 - -
CASSPLRGSSYNEQFF TGTGCCAGCAGTCCGCTGAGGGGGAGCTCCTACAATGAGCAGTTCTTC TRBJ2-1 TRBV28 - many
CSARDSRGNQPQHF TGCAGTGCTAGAGATTCTCGAGGCAATCAGCCCCAGCATTTT TRBJ1-5 TRBV20-1 - many
CSAPDSDTEAFF TGCAGTGCCCCCGACAGCGACACTGAAGCTTTCTTT TRBJ1-1 TRBV20-1 - many
CSAGRGSRLQETQYF TGCAGTGCTGGCCGGGGCAGCCGACTCCAAGAGACCCAGTACTTC TRBJ2-5 TRBV20-1 - -
CASSLGGVSTEAFF TGTGCCAGCAGCTTAGGAGGGGTGAGCACTGAAGCTTTCTTT TRBJ1-1 TRBV7-8 - -
CSARLSDRVDEQFF TGCAGTGCTAGACTCTCTGACCGGGTGGATGAGCAGTTCTTC TRBJ2-1 TRBV20-1 - many
CASSGDSTNTGELFF TGCGCCAGCAGCGGAGACTCGACGAACACCGGGGAGCTGTTTTTT TRBJ2-2 TRBV5-1 - many
CSAGELAGGLSGANVLTF TGCAGTGCTGGTGAACTAGCGGGAGGACTCTCTGGGGCCAACGTCCTGACTTTC TRBJ2-6 TRBV20-1 TRBD2 many
CASSPGFDYEQFF TGTGCCAGCAGCCCCGGCTTCGACTATGAGCAGTTCTTC TRBJ2-1 TRBV5-6 - -
CASSQGFAGSYEQYF TGTGCCAGCAGCCAAGGGTTCGCAGGGAGCTACGAGCAGTACTTC TRBJ2-7 TRBV3-1 - many